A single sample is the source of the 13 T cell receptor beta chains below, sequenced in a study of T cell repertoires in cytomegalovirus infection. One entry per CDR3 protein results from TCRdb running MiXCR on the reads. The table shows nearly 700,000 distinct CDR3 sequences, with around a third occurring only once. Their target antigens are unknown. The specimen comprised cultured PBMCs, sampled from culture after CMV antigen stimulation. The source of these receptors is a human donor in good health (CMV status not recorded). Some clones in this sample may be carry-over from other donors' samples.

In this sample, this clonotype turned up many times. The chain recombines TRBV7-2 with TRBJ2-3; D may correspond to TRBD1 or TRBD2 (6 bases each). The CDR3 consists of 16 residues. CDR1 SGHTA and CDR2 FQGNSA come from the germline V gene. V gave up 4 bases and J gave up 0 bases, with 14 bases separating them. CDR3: CASSSRGQGSTDTQYF. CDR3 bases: TGTGCCAGCAGCTCCCGGGGGCAAGGTAGCACAGATACGCAGTATTTT. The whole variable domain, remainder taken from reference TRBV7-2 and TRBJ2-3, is GAGVSQSPSNKVTEKGKDVELRCDPISGHTALYWYRQSLGQGLEFLIYFQGNSAPDKSGLPSDRFSAERTGGSVSTLTIQRTQQEDSAVYLCASSSRGQGSTDTQYFGPGTRLTVL.

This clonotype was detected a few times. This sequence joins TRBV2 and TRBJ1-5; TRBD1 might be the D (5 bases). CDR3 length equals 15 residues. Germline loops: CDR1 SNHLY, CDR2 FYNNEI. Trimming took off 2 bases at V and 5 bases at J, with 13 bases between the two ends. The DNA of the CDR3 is TGTGCCAGCAGTGAAAGGCAGGGATGGGATCAGCCCCAGCATTTT. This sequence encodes CASSERQGWDQPQHF.

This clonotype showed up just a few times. The CDR3 DNA reads as TGTGCCAGCAGCGGATGGGACACTGAAGCTTTCTTT. This encodes CASSGWDTEAFF. V gene TRBV7-9 combines with J gene TRBJ1-1; D is ambiguous. This CDR3 region has 12 residues. The germline V gene has CDR1 SEHNR and CDR2 FQNEAQ (reference sequence). V lost 5 bases to trimming and J lost 3 bases, with 7 bases between them.

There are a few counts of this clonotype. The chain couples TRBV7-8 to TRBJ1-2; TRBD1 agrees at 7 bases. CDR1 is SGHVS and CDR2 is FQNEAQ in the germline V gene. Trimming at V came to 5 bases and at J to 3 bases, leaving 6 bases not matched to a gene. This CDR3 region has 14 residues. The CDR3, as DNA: TGTGCCAGCAGCCGAGAGGGGGCATACTATGGCTACACCTTC. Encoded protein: CASSREGAYYGYTF.

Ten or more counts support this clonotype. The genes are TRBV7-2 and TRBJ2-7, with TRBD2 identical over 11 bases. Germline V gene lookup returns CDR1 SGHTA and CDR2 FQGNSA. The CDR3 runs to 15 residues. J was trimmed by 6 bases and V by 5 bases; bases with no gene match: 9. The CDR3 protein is CASSTQLAGVPEQYF. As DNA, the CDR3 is TGTGCCAGCAGCACGCAACTAGCGGGAGTACCCGAGCAGTACTTC.

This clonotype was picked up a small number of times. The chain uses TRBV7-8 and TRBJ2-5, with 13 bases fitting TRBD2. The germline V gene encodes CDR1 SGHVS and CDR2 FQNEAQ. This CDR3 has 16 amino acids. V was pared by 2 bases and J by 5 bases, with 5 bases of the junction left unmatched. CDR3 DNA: TGTGCCAGCAGCTTAACCTTACTAGCGGGAGGGGAGACCCAGTACTTC. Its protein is CASSLTLLAGGETQYF.

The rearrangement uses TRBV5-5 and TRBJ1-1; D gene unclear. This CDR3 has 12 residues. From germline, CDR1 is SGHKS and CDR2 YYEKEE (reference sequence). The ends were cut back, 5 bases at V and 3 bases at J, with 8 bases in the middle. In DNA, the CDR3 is TGTGCCAGCAGTTGGTTGTACACTGAAGCTTTCTTT. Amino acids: CASSWLYTEAFF. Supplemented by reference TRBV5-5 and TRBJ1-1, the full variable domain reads DAGVTQSPTHLIKTRGQQVTLRCSPISGHKSVSWYQQVLGQGPQFIFQYYEKEERGRGNFPDRFSARQFPNYSSELNVNALLLGDSALYLCASSWLYTEAFFGQGTRLTVV.

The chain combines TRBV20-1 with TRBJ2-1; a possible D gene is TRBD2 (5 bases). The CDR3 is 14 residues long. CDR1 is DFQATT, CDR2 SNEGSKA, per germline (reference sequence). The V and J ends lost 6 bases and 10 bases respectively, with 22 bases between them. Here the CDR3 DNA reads TGCAGTGCGCCCGGGTGGGGAGACAATGACGAGCAGTTCTTC. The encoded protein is CSAPGWGDNDEQFF.

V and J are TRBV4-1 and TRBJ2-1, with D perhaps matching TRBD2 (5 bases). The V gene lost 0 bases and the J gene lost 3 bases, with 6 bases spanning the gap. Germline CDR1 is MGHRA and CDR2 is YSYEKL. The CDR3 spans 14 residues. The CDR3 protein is CASSQETSYNEQFF. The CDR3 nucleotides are TGCGCCAGCAGCCAAGAAACTAGCTACAATGAGCAGTTCTTC.

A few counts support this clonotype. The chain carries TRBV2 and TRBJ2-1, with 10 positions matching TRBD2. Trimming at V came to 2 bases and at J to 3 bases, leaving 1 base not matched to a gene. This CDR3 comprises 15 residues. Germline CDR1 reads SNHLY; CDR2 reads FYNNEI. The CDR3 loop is CASSELAGVYNEQFF. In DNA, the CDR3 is TGTGCCAGCAGTGAACTAGCGGGAGTCTACAATGAGCAGTTCTTC.

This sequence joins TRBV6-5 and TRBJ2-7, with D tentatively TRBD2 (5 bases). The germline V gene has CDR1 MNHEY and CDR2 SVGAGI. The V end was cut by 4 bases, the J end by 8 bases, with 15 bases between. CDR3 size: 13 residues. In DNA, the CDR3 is TGTGCCAGCAGTTCCGGTCCCCGGGGAAAGCAGTACTTC. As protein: CASSSGPRGKQYF.

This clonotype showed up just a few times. CDR3 loop: CASRNLFRSYNEQFF. CDR3 bases: TGTGCCAGCAGAAACCTTTTCAGGTCCTACAATGAGCAGTTCTTC. The rearrangement joins TRBV28 to TRBJ2-1; D remains unclear. CDR1 is MDHEN, CDR2 SYDVKM, per germline. The CDR3 sequence is 15 residues long. Trimming stripped 6 bases from V and 1 base from J, with 13 bases between.

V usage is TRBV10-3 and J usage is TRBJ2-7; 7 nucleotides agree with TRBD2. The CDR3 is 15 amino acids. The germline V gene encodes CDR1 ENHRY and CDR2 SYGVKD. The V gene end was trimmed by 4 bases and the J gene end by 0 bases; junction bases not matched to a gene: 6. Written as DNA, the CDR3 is TGTGCCATCAGTGGCCGGACGGGAGGCTCCTACGAGCAGTACTTC. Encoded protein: CAISGRTGGSYEQYF.